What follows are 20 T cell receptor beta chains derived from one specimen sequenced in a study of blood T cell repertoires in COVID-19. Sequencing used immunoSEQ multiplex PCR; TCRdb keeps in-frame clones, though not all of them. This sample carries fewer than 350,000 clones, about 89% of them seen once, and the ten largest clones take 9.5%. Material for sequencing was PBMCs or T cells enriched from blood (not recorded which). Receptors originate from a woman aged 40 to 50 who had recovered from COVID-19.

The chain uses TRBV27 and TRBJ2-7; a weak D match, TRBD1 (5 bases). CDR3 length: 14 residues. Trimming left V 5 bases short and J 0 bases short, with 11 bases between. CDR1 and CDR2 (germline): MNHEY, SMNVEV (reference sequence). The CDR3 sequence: CASSQRQLSYEQYF. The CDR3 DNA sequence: TGTGCCAGCAGTCAGAGACAGCTCTCCTACGAGCAGTACTTC.

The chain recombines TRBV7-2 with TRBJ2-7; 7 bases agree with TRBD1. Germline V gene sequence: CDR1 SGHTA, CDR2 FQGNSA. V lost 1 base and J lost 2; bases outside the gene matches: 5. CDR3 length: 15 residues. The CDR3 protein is CASSLERGGPYEQYF. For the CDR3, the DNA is TGTGCCAGCAGCTTAGAGCGAGGGGGCCCCTACGAGCAGTACTTC.

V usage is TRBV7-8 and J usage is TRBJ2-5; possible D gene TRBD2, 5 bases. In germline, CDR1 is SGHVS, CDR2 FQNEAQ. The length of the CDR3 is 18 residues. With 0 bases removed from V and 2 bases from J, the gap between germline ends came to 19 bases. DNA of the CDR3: TGTGCCAGCAGCTTAGCCCCTCCGCGGACTGGGGATCAAGAGACCCAGTACTTC. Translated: CASSLAPPRTGDQETQYF. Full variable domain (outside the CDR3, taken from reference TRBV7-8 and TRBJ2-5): GAGVSQSPRYKVAKRGQDVALRCDPISGHVSLFWYQQALGQGPEFLTYFQNEAQLDKSGLPSDRFFAERPEGSVSTLKIQRTQQEDSAVYLCASSLAPPRTGDQETQYFGPGTRLLVL.

CDR3 in DNA: TGTGCCAGCAGGACAGGGAGTGGAAGAAACACCATATATTTT. It is translated as CASRTGSGRNTIYF. This sequence joins TRBV2 and TRBJ1-3; 7 bases fit TRBD1. The junction had 7 bases not matched to a gene; V was cut back by 6 bases and J by 5 bases. Per the germline V gene, CDR1 is SNHLY and CDR2 is FYNNEI. This CDR3 contains 14 residues.

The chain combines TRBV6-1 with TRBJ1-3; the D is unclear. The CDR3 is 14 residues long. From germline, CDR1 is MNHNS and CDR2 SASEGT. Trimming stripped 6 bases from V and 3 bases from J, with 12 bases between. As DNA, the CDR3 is TGTGCCAGCAGCCCCGAGGGCTTTGGAAACACCATATATTTT. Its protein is CASSPEGFGNTIYF.

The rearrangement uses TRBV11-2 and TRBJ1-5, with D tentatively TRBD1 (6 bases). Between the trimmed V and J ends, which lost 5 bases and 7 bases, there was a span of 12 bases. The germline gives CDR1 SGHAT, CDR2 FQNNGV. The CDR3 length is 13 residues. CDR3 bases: TGTGCCAGCAGCCAGTTGGGGGCACAGCCCCAGCATTTT. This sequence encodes CASSQLGAQPQHF.

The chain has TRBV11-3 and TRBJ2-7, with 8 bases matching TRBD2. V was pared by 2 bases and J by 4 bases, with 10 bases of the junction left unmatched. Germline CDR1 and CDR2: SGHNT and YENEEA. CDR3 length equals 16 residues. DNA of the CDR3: TGTGCCAGCAGCTTAACCTCTTTTAGCGGGAAGTACGAGCAGTACTTC. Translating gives CASSLTSFSGKYEQYF.

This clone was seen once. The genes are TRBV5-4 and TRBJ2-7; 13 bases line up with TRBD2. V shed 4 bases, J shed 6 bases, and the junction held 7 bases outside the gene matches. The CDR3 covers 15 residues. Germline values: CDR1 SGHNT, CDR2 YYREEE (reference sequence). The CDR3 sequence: CASSPPGLAGREQYF. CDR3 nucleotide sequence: TGTGCCAGCAGCCCACCGGGACTAGCGGGACGCGAGCAGTACTTC.

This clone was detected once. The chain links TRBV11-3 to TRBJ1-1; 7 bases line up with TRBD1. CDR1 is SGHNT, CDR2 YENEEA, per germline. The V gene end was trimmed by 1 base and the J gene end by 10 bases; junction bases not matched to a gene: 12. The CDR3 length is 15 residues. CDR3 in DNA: TGTGCCAGCAGCTTAGCCGGACAGGCCTTTGGAGGAGCTTTCTTT. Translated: CASSLAGQAFGGAFF.

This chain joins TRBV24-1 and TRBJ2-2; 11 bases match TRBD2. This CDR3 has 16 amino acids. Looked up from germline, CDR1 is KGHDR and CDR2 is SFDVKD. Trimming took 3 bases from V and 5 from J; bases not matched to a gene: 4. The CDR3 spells CATSDGSSGRTGELFF. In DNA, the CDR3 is TGTGCCACCAGTGATGGCTCTAGCGGGAGGACCGGGGAGCTGTTTTTT.

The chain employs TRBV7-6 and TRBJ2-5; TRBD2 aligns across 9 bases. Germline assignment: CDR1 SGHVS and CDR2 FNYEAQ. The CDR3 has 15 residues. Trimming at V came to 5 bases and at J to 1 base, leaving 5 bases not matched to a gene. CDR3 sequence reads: CASSALAGLQETQYF. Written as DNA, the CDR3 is TGTGCCAGCAGCGCACTAGCGGGCCTCCAAGAGACCCAGTACTTC.

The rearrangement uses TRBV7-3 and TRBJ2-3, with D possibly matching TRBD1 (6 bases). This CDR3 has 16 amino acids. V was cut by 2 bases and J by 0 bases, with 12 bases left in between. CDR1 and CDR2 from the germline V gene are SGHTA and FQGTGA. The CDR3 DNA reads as TGTGCCAGCAGCTTACTGGGACATGCTAGCACAGATACGCAGTATTTT. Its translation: CASSLLGHASTDTQYF.

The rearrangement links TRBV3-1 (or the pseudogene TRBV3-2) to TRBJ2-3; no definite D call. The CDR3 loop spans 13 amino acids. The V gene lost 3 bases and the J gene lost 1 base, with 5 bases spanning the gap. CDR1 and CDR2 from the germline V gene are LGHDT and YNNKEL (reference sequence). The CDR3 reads CASSQRGTDTQYF. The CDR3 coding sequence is TGTGCCAGCAGCCAGCGAGGCACAGATACGCAGTATTTT.

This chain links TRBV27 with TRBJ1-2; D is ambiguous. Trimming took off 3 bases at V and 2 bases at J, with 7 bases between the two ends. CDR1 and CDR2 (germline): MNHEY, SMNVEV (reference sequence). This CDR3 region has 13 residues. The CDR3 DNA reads TGTGCCAGCAGTTTCGGCAGGAACTATGGCTACACCTTC. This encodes CASSFGRNYGYTF.

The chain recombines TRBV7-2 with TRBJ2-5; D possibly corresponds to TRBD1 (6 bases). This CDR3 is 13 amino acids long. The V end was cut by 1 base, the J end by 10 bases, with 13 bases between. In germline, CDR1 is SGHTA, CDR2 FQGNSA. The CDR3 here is CASSLVGVGGQYF. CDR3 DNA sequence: TGTGCCAGCAGCTTAGTCGGGGTAGGGGGCCAGTACTTC.

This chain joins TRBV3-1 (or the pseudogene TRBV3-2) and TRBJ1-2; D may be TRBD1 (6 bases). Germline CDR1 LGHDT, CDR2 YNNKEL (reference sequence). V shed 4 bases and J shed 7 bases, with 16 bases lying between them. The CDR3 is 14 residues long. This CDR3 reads CASSPKTGAGGYTF. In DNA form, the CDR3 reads TGTGCCAGCAGCCCTAAGACAGGTGCGGGTGGCTACACCTTC.

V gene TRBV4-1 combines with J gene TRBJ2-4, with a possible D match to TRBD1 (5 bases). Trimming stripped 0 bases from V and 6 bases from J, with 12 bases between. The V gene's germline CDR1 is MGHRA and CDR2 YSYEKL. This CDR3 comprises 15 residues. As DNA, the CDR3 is TGCGCCAGCAGCCAAGATCTGGCCAGGGTAAACATTCAGTACTTC. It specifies CASSQDLARVNIQYF.

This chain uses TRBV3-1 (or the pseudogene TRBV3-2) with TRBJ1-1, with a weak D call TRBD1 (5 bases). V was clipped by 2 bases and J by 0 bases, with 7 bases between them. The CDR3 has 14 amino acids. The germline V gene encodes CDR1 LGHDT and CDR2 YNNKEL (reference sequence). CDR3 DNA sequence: TGTGCCAGCAGCCAACAGGGTATGAACACTGAAGCTTTCTTT. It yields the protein CASSQQGMNTEAFF.

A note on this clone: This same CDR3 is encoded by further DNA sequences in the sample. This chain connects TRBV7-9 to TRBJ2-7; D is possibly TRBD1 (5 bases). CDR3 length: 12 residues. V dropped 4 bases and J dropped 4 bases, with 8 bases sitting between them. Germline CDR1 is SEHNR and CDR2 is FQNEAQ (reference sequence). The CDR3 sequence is CASSSQGYEQYF. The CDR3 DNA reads TGTGCCAGCAGCTCCCAGGGATACGAGCAGTACTTC.

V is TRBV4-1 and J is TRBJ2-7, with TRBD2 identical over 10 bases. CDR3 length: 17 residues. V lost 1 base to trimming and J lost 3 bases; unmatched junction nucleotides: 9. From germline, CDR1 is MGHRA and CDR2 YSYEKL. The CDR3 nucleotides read TGCGCCAGCAGCCAAGCGATCCTGGCTAGCGGGAGCTACGAGCAGTACTTC. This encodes CASSQAILASGSYEQYF.